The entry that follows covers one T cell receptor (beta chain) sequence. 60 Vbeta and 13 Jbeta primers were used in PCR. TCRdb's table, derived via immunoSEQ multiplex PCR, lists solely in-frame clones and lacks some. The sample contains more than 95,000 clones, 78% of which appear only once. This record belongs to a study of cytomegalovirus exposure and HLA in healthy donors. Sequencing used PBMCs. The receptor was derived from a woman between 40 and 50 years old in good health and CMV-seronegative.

CDR3 coding DNA: TGTGCCAGCGCTATTTCTGGGACAGGAAATGAAAAACTGTTTTTT. Encoded protein: CASAISGTGNEKLFF. The chain joins TRBV2 to TRBJ1-4, with 8 bases fitting TRBD1. Unmatched junction bases numbered 10, after V lost 8 bases and J lost 5 bases. CDR3 length: 15 residues. Germline values: CDR1 SNHLY, CDR2 FYNNEI.